The following is a T cell receptor beta chain sequence with its context. This CDR3 has 13 amino acids. The V and J ends lost 1 base and 2 bases respectively, with 9 bases between them. From germline, CDR1 is SQVTM and CDR2 ANQGSEA. The data stem from a study of control samples from healthy donors and cancer patients. The data were produced by immunoSEQ multiplex PCR, yet TCRdb's version contains in-frame clones alone and is incomplete. This table holds 90,000 to 110,000 clones, approximately 83% found once. The J gene is TRBJ2-7, the V gene TRBV29-1, with D uncertain. The sample consisted of blood. The clonotype was recovered from a woman aged 50 to 60 in good health. In DNA form, the CDR3 reads TGCAGCGTTGAAGCCGTCGGAACCTACGAGCAGTACTTC. Protein sequence: CSVEAVGTYEQYF.